This T cell receptor beta chain is drawn from a study of T cell responses to AZD1222 COVID-19 vaccine. General study points: Females outnumbered males among donors, who were mostly white British; clonal diversity was possibly underestimated. Dominant at 160-218 and 743-854, vaccine-associated CD4 TCRs also spanned spike. AZD1222 recipients seropositive at baseline numbered only six. Nearly half of spike-specific TCRs reportedly target variant regions that are unmutated in the B.1.351 and B.1.1.7 variants.

The CDR3 has 11 amino acids. CDR1 and CDR2 (germline): LGHDT, YNNKEL (reference sequence). Trimming stripped 1 base from V and 3 bases from J, with 1 base between. Of note for this clone: Its antigen is not known.

Produced via immunoSEQ multiplex PCR; TCRdb's table is partial and in-frame only. The table has about 130,000 clones, around 94% seen once. V gene TRBV3-1 (or the pseudogene TRBV3-2) combines with J gene TRBJ2-7; D is undetermined. This specimen was peripheral blood, taken on day 0 of AZD1222 vaccination. The TCR sequence derives from an adult in good health. CDR3 in amino acids: CASSQVYEQYF. For the CDR3, the DNA is TGTGCCAGCAGCCAAGTCTACGAGCAGTACTTC.